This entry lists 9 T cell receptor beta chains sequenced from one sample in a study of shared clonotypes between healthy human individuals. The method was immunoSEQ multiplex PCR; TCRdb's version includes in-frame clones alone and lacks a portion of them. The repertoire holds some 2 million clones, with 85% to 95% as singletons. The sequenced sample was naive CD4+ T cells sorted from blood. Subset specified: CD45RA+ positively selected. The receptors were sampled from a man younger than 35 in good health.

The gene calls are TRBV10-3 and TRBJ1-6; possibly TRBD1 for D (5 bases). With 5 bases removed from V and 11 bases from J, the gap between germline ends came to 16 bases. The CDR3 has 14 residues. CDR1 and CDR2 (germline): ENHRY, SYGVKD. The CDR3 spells CAISPEGRRAPLHF. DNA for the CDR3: TGTGCCATCAGTCCAGAGGGACGGCGAGCACCCCTCCACTTT.

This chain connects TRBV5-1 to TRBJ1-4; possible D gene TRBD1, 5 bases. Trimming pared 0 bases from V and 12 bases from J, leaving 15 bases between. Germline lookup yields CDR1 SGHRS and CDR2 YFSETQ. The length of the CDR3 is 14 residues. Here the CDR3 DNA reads TGCGCCAGCAGCTTGGTCCCTAACGCGGGGGAACTGTTTTTT. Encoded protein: CASSLVPNAGELFF.

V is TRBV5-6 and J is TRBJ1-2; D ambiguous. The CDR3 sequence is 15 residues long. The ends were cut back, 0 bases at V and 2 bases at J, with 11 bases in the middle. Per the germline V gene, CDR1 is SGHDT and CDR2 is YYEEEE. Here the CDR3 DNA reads TGTGCCAGCAGCTTGGCCGTTGGTGGGAACTATGGCTACACCTTC. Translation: CASSLAVGGNYGYTF.

CDR3 sequence: CASSVGLSWTQNTGELFF. The DNA of the CDR3 is TGTGCCAGCAGCGTAGGGTTATCCTGGACACAGAACACCGGGGAGCTGTTTTTT. This rearrangement joins TRBV9 to TRBJ2-2, with D possibly matching TRBD1 (5 bases). Germline CDR1 and CDR2: SGDLS and YYNGEE. There are 18 residues in the CDR3. V lost 0 bases to trimming and J lost 1 base, with 16 bases between them. Full variable domain (rest looked up from reference TRBV9 and TRBJ2-2): DSGVTQTPKHLITATGQRVTLRCSPRSGDLSVYWYQQSLDQGLQFLIQYYNGEERAKGNILERFSAQQFPDLHSELNLSSLELGDSALYFCASSVGLSWTQNTGELFFGEGSRLTVL.

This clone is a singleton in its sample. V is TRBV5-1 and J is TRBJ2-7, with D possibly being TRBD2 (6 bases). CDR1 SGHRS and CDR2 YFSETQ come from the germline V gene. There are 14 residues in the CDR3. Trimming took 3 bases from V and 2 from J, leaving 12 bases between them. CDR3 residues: CASSSRERTYEQYF. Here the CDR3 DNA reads TGCGCCAGCAGCTCCCGGGAGCGAACCTACGAGCAGTACTTC.

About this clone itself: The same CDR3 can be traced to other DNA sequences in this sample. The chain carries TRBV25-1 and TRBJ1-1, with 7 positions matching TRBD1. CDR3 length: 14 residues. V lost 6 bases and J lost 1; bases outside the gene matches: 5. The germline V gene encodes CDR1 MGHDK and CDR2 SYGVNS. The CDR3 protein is CASRTGTENTEAFF. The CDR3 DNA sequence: TGTGCCAGCAGGACCGGGACAGAGAACACTGAAGCTTTCTTT.

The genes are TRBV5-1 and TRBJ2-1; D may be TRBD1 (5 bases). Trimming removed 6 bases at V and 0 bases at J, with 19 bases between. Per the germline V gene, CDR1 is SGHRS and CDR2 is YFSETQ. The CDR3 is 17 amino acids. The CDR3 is CASMDSLGASSYNEQFF. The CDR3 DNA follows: TGCGCCAGCATGGATTCTCTTGGGGCCAGCTCCTACAATGAGCAGTTCTTC.

For the CDR3, the DNA is TGTGCCAGCAGTGATAGCGGGATTGATGACTACAATGAGCAGTTCTTC. Encoded protein: CASSDSGIDDYNEQFF. The chain carries TRBV2 and TRBJ2-1; 8 bases map to TRBD2. Germline V CDR1 and CDR2: SNHLY, FYNNEI. Trimming at V came to 3 bases and at J to 3 bases, leaving 7 bases not matched to a gene. This CDR3 has 16 amino acids.

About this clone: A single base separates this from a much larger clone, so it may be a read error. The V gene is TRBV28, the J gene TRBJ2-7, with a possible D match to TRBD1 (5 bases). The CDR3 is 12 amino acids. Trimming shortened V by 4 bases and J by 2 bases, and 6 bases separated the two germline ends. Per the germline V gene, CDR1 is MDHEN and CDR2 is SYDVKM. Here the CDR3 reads CASSSDTYEQYF. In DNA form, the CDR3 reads TGTGCCAGCAGTTCGGACACCTACGAGCAGTACTTC. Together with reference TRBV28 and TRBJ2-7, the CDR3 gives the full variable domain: DVKVTQSSRYLVKRTGEKVFLECVQDMDHENMFWYRQDPGLGLRLIYFSYDVKMKEKGDIPEGYSVSREKKERFSLILESASTNQTSMYLCASSSDTYEQYFGPGTRLTVT.